These T cell receptor beta chains were read from a single sample in a study of cytomegalovirus exposure and HLA in healthy donors. TCRdb's table, derived via immunoSEQ multiplex PCR, lists solely in-frame clones and lacks some. The table records 150,000 to 200,000 clones, about 81% of them present only once. Sequenced input: PBMCs. These receptors originate from a girl aged 2 to 10 in good health and CMV-seropositive. The conserved cysteine and the conserved F or W are not part of the CDR3 here. Each record gives: J gene, D gene, V gene, CDR3 protein. D genes are given only for firm matches.

J gene: TRBJ2-2; D gene: TRBD2; V gene: TRBV7-2; CDR3 protein: ASSLARTSGRSTGELF
J gene: TRBJ2-1; D gene: NA; V gene: TRBV5-6; CDR3 protein: ASSSGRNEQF
J gene: TRBJ2-1; D gene: NA; V gene: TRBV5-1; CDR3 protein: ASSLVVGGNEQF
J gene: TRBJ1-1; D gene: NA; V gene: TRBV6-4; CDR3 protein: ASSEDRNTEAF
J gene: TRBJ2-7; D gene: NA; V gene: TRBV27; CDR3 protein: ASSLGGDYEQY
J gene: TRBJ1-2; D gene: TRBD1; V gene: TRBV16; CDR3 protein: ASSQGQGAGYT
J gene: TRBJ2-3; D gene: NA; V gene: TRBV29-1; CDR3 protein: SVEGLEGRDTQY
J gene: TRBJ2-1; D gene: TRBD1; V gene: TRBV30; CDR3 protein: AWSWDRTTYNEQF
J gene: TRBJ2-7; D gene: TRBD2; V gene: TRBV5-4; CDR3 protein: ASSRTSAYEQY
J gene: TRBJ2-5; D gene: TRBD2; V gene: TRBV9; CDR3 protein: ASSGSVLAGETQY
J gene: TRBJ1-5; D gene: NA; V gene: TRBV27; CDR3 protein: ASSLGTRGFEPQH
J gene: TRBJ1-1; D gene: TRBD1; V gene: TRBV6-1; CDR3 protein: ASSEAGQGMNTEAF
J gene: TRBJ1-1; D gene: NA; V gene: TRBV11-2; CDR3 protein: ASNPWAGVNTEAF
J gene: TRBJ2-5; D gene: TRBD2; V gene: TRBV5-8; CDR3 protein: ASSLYAGVRETQY
J gene: TRBJ1-5; D gene: NA; V gene: TRBV27; CDR3 protein: ASSFLGGGQPQH
J gene: TRBJ2-7; D gene: TRBD2; V gene: TRBV28; CDR3 protein: ASSFPRLAGGPNSGEQY
J gene: TRBJ2-3; D gene: NA; V gene: TRBV10-2; CDR3 protein: ASNGGTDTQY
J gene: TRBJ2-2; D gene: TRBD2; V gene: TRBV5-1; CDR3 protein: ASSPRSGSLPGELF
J gene: TRBJ1-1; D gene: NA; V gene: TRBV27; CDR3 protein: ASSPRGGSKAF
J gene: TRBJ2-7; D gene: NA; V gene: TRBV19; CDR3 protein: ASSRGTSARQY
J gene: TRBJ2-6; D gene: NA; V gene: TRBV2; CDR3 protein: ARTGEAGANVLT